The rows below give T cell receptor beta chains drawn from one sample of a study of blood T cell repertoires in COVID-19. Only in-frame clones appear in the TCRdb table, and some are missing; sequencing was by immunoSEQ multiplex PCR. The data show around 150,000 clones, with about 86% seen just once and roughly 8% held by the top ten. Sequenced input: peripheral blood. Receptor source: a man between 60 and 75 years old with acute or convalescent COVID-19. The CDR3 runs from the conserved cysteine through the conserved F or W. D genes are given only for firm matches. Expanded clones get a size class; other rows say once, few or many, or leave the size out.

D gene,V gene,J gene,clone size,CDR3 DNA,CDR3 protein
-,TRBV5-1,TRBJ2-7,-,TGCGCCAGCAGCATCGCCTCTGAGTACGAGCAGTACTTC,CASSIASEYEQYF
-,TRBV2,TRBJ2-5,few,TGTGCCAGCAGTTTAGCGGAAGAGACCCAGTACTTC,CASSLAEETQYF
-,TRBV28,TRBJ1-5,-,TGTGCCGTTGGGGGAGGGATCAATCAGCCCCAGCATTTT,CAVGGGINQPQHF
-,TRBV4-2,TRBJ2-2,-,TGTGCCAGCAGCCAAGAGGGCCGGACACTACAAAACACCGGGGAGCTGTTTTTT,CASSQEGRTLQNTGELFF
-,TRBV11-2,TRBJ1-1,-,TGTGCCAGCAGCTCCTACCGGCTGACAACCAGGGGAATGAACACTGAAGCTTTCTTT,CASSSYRLTTRGMNTEAFF
-,TRBV18,TRBJ2-3,once,TGTGCCAGAATACGGACATCCCGAGGAGATACGCAGTATTTT,CARIRTSRGDTQYF
TRBD2,TRBV7-9,TRBJ2-1,-,TGTGCCAGCAGCTTGAAACGACTAGCCCCTTACAATGAGCAGTTCTTC,CASSLKRLAPYNEQFF
-,TRBV15,TRBJ1-1,once,TGTGCCACCAGCAGTCGGACAGCGAACACTGAAGCTTTCTTT,CATSSRTANTEAFF
TRBD2,TRBV28,TRBJ2-7,few,TGTGCCAGCAGCTTAGACGGGGGGAACGAGCAGTACTTC,CASSLDGGNEQYF
TRBD1,TRBV14,TRBJ2-7,few,TGTGCCAGCAGCCAGTTGGGACAGGGGGTAGGCTCCTACGAGCAGTACTTC,CASSQLGQGVGSYEQYF
TRBD1,TRBV23-1,TRBJ1-5,few,TGCGCCAGCAGTCCTCCGGGACAGGGTATGTCTGGCCCTAGACTTAGCAATCAGCCCCAGCATTTT,CASSPPGQGMSGPRLSNQPQHF
TRBD2,TRBV5-4,TRBJ2-2,-,TGTGCCAGCAGCTTGGGGGGAGGGAAAGGGAACACCGGGGAGCTGTTTTTT,CASSLGGGKGNTGELFF
-,TRBV28,TRBJ2-7,-,TGTGCCAGCAGTTTAGGGCAGGGGCCCTACGAGCAGTACTTC,CASSLGQGPYEQYF
-,TRBV5-1,TRBJ2-2,-,TGCGCCAGCAGCTTCCTAGGACTGGGTGGGGAGCTGTTTTTT,CASSFLGLGGELFF
-,TRBV27,TRBJ1-1,-,TGTGCCAGCAGTACCAGGGGCACAGAAGCTTTCTTT,CASSTRGTEAFF
-,TRBV29-1,TRBJ2-3,-,TGCAGCGTTGAAGGTCAAGGCGGGGTCACAGATACGCAGTATTTT,CSVEGQGGVTDTQYF
-,TRBV7-2,TRBJ1-5,-,TGTGCCAGCAGCTTAGCTGGAGGGCTGAGCAATCAGCCCCAGCATTTT,CASSLAGGLSNQPQHF
-,TRBV3-1/TRBV3-2,TRBJ1-4,-,TGTGCCAGCAGCCTAGTTCGCAGGGAAAAACTGTTTTTT,CASSLVRREKLFF
TRBD1,TRBV5-4,TRBJ1-1,once,TGTGCCAGCAGCTTGGGACAGGGAGGGAACACTGAAGCTTTCTTT,CASSLGQGGNTEAFF
TRBD1,TRBV11-2,TRBJ2-5,-,TGTGCCAGCAGCTCGAGGGACAGGGGGCAGACACAAGAGACCCAGTACTTC,CASSSRDRGQTQETQYF
TRBD1,TRBV6-5,TRBJ1-2,few,TGTGCCAGCAGCTGGGACAGGGGGCATGGCTACACCTTC,CASSWDRGHGYTF
-,TRBV10-2,TRBJ1-4,-,TGCGCCAGCAGTCTCGGGGGGACTAATGAAAAACTGTTTTTT,CASSLGGTNEKLFF
TRBD1,TRBV4-2,TRBJ1-2,few,TGTGCCAGCGGAGACAGGGGTAACTATGGCTACACCTTC,CASGDRGNYGYTF
TRBD1,TRBV27,TRBJ2-2,-,TGTGCCAGTAGGGGGCAAAACACCGGGGAGCTGTTTTTT,CASRGQNTGELFF
-,TRBV28,TRBJ1-5,-,TGTGCCGGCAGTGGGGGGGACAAGTATCAGCCCCAGCATTTT,CAGSGGDKYQPQHF
TRBD2,TRBV5-1,TRBJ2-7,-,TGCGCCAGCAGCCCCTCGGGACTAGCCTACGAGCAGTACTTC,CASSPSGLAYEQYF
-,TRBV5-1,TRBJ1-2,-,TGCGCCAGCAGCTTGGCCACCGGGGAGCGGGGGACAAACTATGGCTACACCTTC,CASSLATGERGTNYGYTF
-,TRBV7-9,TRBJ2-3,-,TGTGCCAGCAGCCGCCACTTAATAGATACGCAGTATTTT,CASSRHLIDTQYF
-,TRBV9,TRBJ2-2,-,TGTGCCAGCAGCGTAGCGGCAGGGCAAAACACCGGGGAGCTGTTTTTT,CASSVAAGQNTGELFF
-,TRBV5-4,TRBJ1-2,-,TGTGCCAGCAGTTATGGGGGGGCAATAGACTATGGCTACACCTTC,CASSYGGAIDYGYTF
TRBD2,TRBV5-8,TRBJ2-4,-,TGTGCCAGCAGCGAGGGACTAGCGGGTCGGGGGAACATTCAGTACTTC,CASSEGLAGRGNIQYF
TRBD2,TRBV29-1,TRBJ2-1,-,TGCAGCGTTGGCGGGAGAACTCGGAATGAGCAGTTCTTC,CSVGGRTRNEQFF
-,TRBV2,TRBJ2-7,few,TGTGCCAGCAGGCAGATCCTCGAGCAGTACTTC,CASRQILEQYF
-,TRBV6-5,TRBJ1-6,-,TGTGCCAGCAGTTACCCCCCGGGACCCCTCCACTTT,CASSYPPGPLHF
-,TRBV27,TRBJ1-1,-,TGTGCCAGCAGTTTGTATTTCTCAGAGGGTTGGACTGAAGCTTTCTTT,CASSLYFSEGWTEAFF
TRBD1,TRBV10-3,TRBJ2-6,-,TGTGCCATCAGTGGACAGGGTACTGGGGCCAACGTCCTGACTTTC,CAISGQGTGANVLTF
TRBD1,TRBV19,TRBJ1-2,-,TGTGCCAGTAGTCCCAAGGGACAGGGGGCTAACTATGGCTACACCTTC,CASSPKGQGANYGYTF
TRBD1,TRBV27,TRBJ1-4,-,TGTGCCAGCAGTTTGAGGGGGACAGGGGGCTTGGCTAATGAAAAACTGTTTTTT,CASSLRGTGGLANEKLFF